This T cell receptor (beta chain) is drawn from a study of T cell responses to AZD1222 COVID-19 vaccine. This clone showed up just a few times. Assay used: immunoSEQ multiplex PCR; TCRdb lists only in-frame clones, some missing. The sample records tens of thousands of clones, 80% to 90% being singletons. This CDR3 has 13 amino acids. Germline loops: CDR1 MNHEY, CDR2 SVGEGT. V was shortened by 5 bases and J by 4 bases, with 9 bases between the two germline ends. The sequencing used peripheral blood, collected on day 0 of AZD1222 vaccination. This rearrangement joins TRBV6-2 or TRBV6-3 to TRBJ1-5; weak D call: TRBD1 (6 bases). This TCR was sampled from an adult in good health. The CDR3 reads CASSQDRNQPQHF. CDR3 coding DNA: TGTGCCAGCAGTCAAGACAGGAATCAGCCCCAGCATTTT.